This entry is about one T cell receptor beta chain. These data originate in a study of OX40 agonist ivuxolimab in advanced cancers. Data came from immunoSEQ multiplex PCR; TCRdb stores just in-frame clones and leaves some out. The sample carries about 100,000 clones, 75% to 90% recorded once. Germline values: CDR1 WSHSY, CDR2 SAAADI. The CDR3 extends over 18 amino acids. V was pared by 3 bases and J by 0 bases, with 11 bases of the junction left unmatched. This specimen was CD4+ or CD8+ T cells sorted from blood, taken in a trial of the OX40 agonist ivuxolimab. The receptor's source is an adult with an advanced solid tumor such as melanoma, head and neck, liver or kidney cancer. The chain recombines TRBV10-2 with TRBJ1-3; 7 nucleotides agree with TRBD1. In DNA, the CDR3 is TGCGCCAGCAGTGACAAGAGGACAGGCGCAACCTCTGGAAACACCATATATTTT. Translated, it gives CASSDKRTGATSGNTIYF.